These T cell receptor beta chains were read from a single sample in a study of T-cell memory formation after mild COVID-19. A single record per CDR3 protein comes from TCRdb applying MiXCR to the 5' RACE reads. The table lists about 620,000 distinct CDR3 sequences, approximately 18% of them singletons. The specimen sequenced was PBMCs or a T cell subset sorted from them (not recorded which). The receptors derive from an adult woman who had mild COVID-19 (a few samples of this study predate the infection). Cell type and time point are not known. Each CDR3 is given without its conserved first and last residue. Fields, in order: J gene, V gene, CDR3 protein.

TRBJ1-6 TRBV20-1 SAYTGGVVHSPLH
TRBJ1-1 TRBV12-3/TRBV12-4 ASSIRTGVGTEAF
TRBJ2-7 TRBV19 ASSWSGARSYEQY
TRBJ2-2 TRBV5-1 ASSLDGNTGELF
TRBJ2-7 TRBV24-1 ATSEQGRDEQY
TRBJ2-5 TRBV13 ASRISGHRGETQY
TRBJ1-1 TRBV12-3/TRBV12-4 ASSLGRHYTEAF
TRBJ2-3 TRBV2 ASSDRTSGSEDDRYTQY
TRBJ2-7 TRBV29-1 SVPGQGPYEQY
TRBJ2-5 TRBV11-2 ASSEATLAFRETQY
TRBJ2-7 TRBV12-3/TRBV12-4 ASSSTGCEQY
TRBJ2-2 TRBV5-5 ASSFRLTGELF
TRBJ2-1 TRBV20-1 SAQGPTPANEQF
TRBJ1-1 TRBV5-1 ASSTGFLSPAF
TRBJ2-1 TRBV5-1 ASSRGAGNEQF
TRBJ2-7 TRBV7-9 ASSLRGGPSSYEQY
TRBJ1-1 TRBV10-3 GTGTDVNTEAF
TRBJ1-3 TRBV12-3/TRBV12-4 ASSFGPLSIY
TRBJ1-2 TRBV5-1 ASSPTGWSPNYGYT
TRBJ2-1 TRBV4-2 ASSQGPAGVNEQF
TRBJ2-1 TRBV12-5 ASGPGLAVYNEQF
TRBJ2-2 TRBV24-1 ATSEKGAGELF
TRBJ2-2 TRBV27 ASSQSYHTGELF
TRBJ2-7 TRBV29-1 SVDDWTGRSYEQY
TRBJ1-5 TRBV18 ASSGQWGNEPQH
TRBJ2-1 TRBV24-1 ATSDTGIAGGSYNEQF
TRBJ2-2 TRBV10-3 AISDDRGGTGELF
TRBJ2-1 TRBV14 ASSRKRELLYNEQF
TRBJ2-2 TRBV6-6 ASEGGGTGELF
TRBJ2-1 TRBV7-6 AISSTSGGLSYNEQF
TRBJ1-1 TRBV19 ASSILFRGINTEAF
TRBJ2-7 TRBV29-1 SVESLAGRDEQY
TRBJ2-3 TRBV7-3 ASSDKADTQY
TRBJ2-1 TRBV24-1 ATSENPYNEQF
TRBJ1-1 TRBV30 ASRQGRAEAF
TRBJ1-1 TRBV12-3/TRBV12-4 AITGGRIKNTEAF
TRBJ2-5 TRBV20-1 SARPWDSHQETQY
TRBJ1-1 TRBV6-2/TRBV6-3 ASGQVNTEAF
TRBJ2-5 TRBV4-1 ASSHSGSSGAETQY
TRBJ2-5 TRBV20-1 SARPWGMETQY
TRBJ1-4 TRBV6-5 ASRSRTGEKLF
TRBJ2-3 TRBV14 ASSRQGLSTDTQY
TRBJ2-7 TRBV6-2/TRBV6-3 ASWTLGTGGYEQY
TRBJ2-2 TRBV30 AWSVEGGPRTGELF
TRBJ1-1 TRBV10-3 AISSNGRNTEAF
TRBJ2-7 TRBV4-3 ASSPDGGPNYEQY
TRBJ2-3 TRBV19 ATATSVLPDTQY
TRBJ2-3 TRBV12-3/TRBV12-4 ASRELSTDTQY
TRBJ2-7 TRBV2 ASSEGISSYEQY
TRBJ2-5 TRBV4-1 ASSRTSPDAAQY
TRBJ2-3 TRBV11-2 ASSLDSGGPTDTQY
TRBJ2-3 TRBV20-1 SARVSGRRTDTQY
TRBJ2-1 TRBV24-1 ATSDSGAGRDNEQF
TRBJ2-7 TRBV9 ASSVEGTGSNEQY
TRBJ2-2 TRBV2 ASSDNIKTGELF